This T cell receptor beta chain came from a study of blood T cell repertoires in COVID-19. At the level of the study: Researchers got acute and convalescent COVID-19 samples from the United States, Italy and Spain. Sample material is recorded as cDNA or gDNA derived from T cells, B-cell-depleted T cells, or PBMCs.

Original processing methods: Estimates of nucleated cell counts were drawn from the amplification of reference gene primers. TCRdb's copy holds only in-frame clones and misses some; the assay was immunoSEQ multiplex PCR. V, J and clone size were drawn from that table, and D and trimming were deduced from the DNA. The sample records 6,000 to 9,500 clones, 70% to 75% being singletons. The clonotype was recovered from a human donor in a cohort sampled during active COVID-19. Material: peripheral blood.

The CDR3 reads CASSQGGVAGELFF. The CDR3 DNA reads as TGTGCCAGCAGCCAAGGAGGAGTGGCCGGGGAGCTGTTTTTT. The V and J genes are TRBV3-1 (or the pseudogene TRBV3-2) and TRBJ2-2, with unresolved D. The CDR3 runs 14 residues. Trimming took off 1 base at V and 6 bases at J, with 9 bases between the two ends. Germline CDR1 reads LGHDT; CDR2 reads YNNKEL (reference sequence).